This TCR beta chain was sequenced in a study of T cells in Graves' hyperthyroidism and ophthalmopathy. Broader study findings: For ophthalmopathy, model prediction preceded onset by a median about 6.2 months.

This clonotype was detected ten times or more. The antigen remains unidentified. In patients aged 18 to 65, hyperthyroidism was newly diagnosed, with duration under 2 months. Fresh peripheral blood, approximately 9.1 ml, was the source of the PBMCs. Amplification yielded TCR beta CDR3 regions, with RNA transcripts as the source. Researchers ran a first-round RT-PCR on the TCR CDR3 using the HTBI primer set. TCRdb re-derived calls from the multiplex PCR reads in MiXCR, one entry per CDR3 protein. The table records about 550,000 distinct CDR3 sequences, less than 25% of them present only once. The CDR3 spans 16 residues. Trimming at V came to 2 bases and at J to 9 bases, leaving 6 bases not matched to a gene. CDR1 is SGHVS and CDR2 is FNYEAQ in the germline V gene.

The rearrangement uses TRBV7-6 and TRBJ1-6; 11 nucleotides match TRBD1. This clonotype originated in a man younger than 35 with Graves' hyperthyroidism. The sequenced sample consisted of blood. For the CDR3, the DNA is TGTGCCAGCAGCTTACTAGGAGGACAGGGGGCTTCACCCCTCCACTTT. Amino acids: CASSLLGGQGASPLHF.